These 16 T cell receptor beta chains share one sample of origin, sequenced in a study of CD8 T cells in ankylosing spondylitis. TCRdb ran MiXCR on the 5' RACE reads and lists one entry per CDR3 protein. This sample carries around 320,000 distinct CDR3 sequences, around 20% of them seen once, and the ten largest clones take 3.5%. Sequenced sample: blood, either unsorted or a sorted T cell fraction (not recorded which). These TCRs come from a female donor with ankylosing spondylitis or in good health (not recorded which).

The rearrangement uses TRBV20-1 and TRBJ2-5, with D perhaps assigned TRBD1 or TRBD2 (5 bases each). The germline V and J ends were trimmed by 0 bases and 9 bases, with 20 bases remaining between them. The CDR3 contains 15 residues. Germline assignment: CDR1 DFQATT and CDR2 SNEGSKA (reference sequence). Here the CDR3 DNA reads TGCAGTGCTAGAGATCCAGGACCCTCGAGGGGACCCCAGTACTTC. Protein sequence: CSARDPGPSRGPQYF.

This clonotype was observed a handful of times. The chain combines TRBV5-1 with TRBJ2-5; D is perhaps TRBD2 (5 bases). Trimming shortened V by 0 bases and J by 5 bases, and 14 bases separated the two germline ends. This CDR3 has 15 amino acids. Germline lookup yields CDR1 SGHRS and CDR2 YFSETQ. CDR3 in DNA: TGCGCCAGCAGCTTGGGGTTTGAGGGTCGGGAGACCCAGTACTTC. Protein: CASSLGFEGRETQYF.

This clonotype was detected only a few times. V and J are TRBV7-2 and TRBJ2-3; D possibly corresponds to TRBD2 (6 bases). Per germline, CDR1 SGHTA and CDR2 FQGNSA. V was cut by 6 bases and J by 4 bases, with 11 bases left in between. This CDR3 contains 13 residues. The CDR3 is CASSSDYSDTQYF. As DNA, the CDR3 is TGTGCCAGCAGTTCGGACTACTCAGATACGCAGTATTTT.

The rearrangement joins TRBV27 to TRBJ1-6; D gene unclear. Trimming pared 3 bases from V and 5 bases from J, leaving 11 bases between. CDR3 length equals 15 residues. Germline CDR1 reads MNHEY; CDR2 reads SMNVEV (reference sequence). CDR3 nucleotide sequence: TGTGCCAGCAGTTTCCAGCCGAGGAATAATTCACCCCTCCACTTT. It codes for CASSFQPRNNSPLHF.

The chain uses TRBV20-1 and TRBJ2-1; the match to TRBD2 covers 12 bases. The CDR3 is 14 residues long. Germline V gene sequence: CDR1 DFQATT, CDR2 SNEGSKA (reference sequence). Unmatched junction bases numbered 3, after V lost 5 bases and J lost 4 bases. The DNA for the CDR3 is TGCAGTGCTCCGGGACTAGCGGGTTACAATGAGCAGTTCTTC. Residues: CSAPGLAGYNEQFF.

The V call is TRBV20-1, the J call TRBJ1-2; D perhaps matches TRBD1 (5 bases). CDR1 is DFQATT and CDR2 is SNEGSKA in the germline V gene (reference sequence). The CDR3 sequence is 15 residues long. Trimming stripped 8 bases from V and 7 bases from J, with 26 bases between. The CDR3 spells CSTLGDGVWVGGYTF. The CDR3 bases are TGCAGTACCTTAGGGGATGGAGTTTGGGTCGGTGGCTACACCTTC.

The J gene is TRBJ1-4, the V gene TRBV12-5, with D uncertain. CDR1 and CDR2 from the germline V gene are LGHNT and FRNRAP. With 1 base removed from V and 0 bases from J, the gap between germline ends came to 12 bases. The CDR3 length is 17 residues. CDR3 in DNA: TGTGCTAGTGGTTTGGACGCGGGATCTGCAACTAATGAAAAACTGTTTTTT. Protein: CASGLDAGSATNEKLFF.

This clonotype turned up a few times. V is TRBV7-9 and J is TRBJ2-7, with D tentatively TRBD1 (5 bases). V was pared by 4 bases and J by 3 bases, with 13 bases between. Per the germline V gene, CDR1 is SEHNR and CDR2 is FQNEAQ (reference sequence). The CDR3 loop spans 14 amino acids. The CDR3 nucleotides are TGTGCCAGCAGCTCGAAGGGGAAACTCTACGAGCAGTACTTC. Its protein product is CASSSKGKLYEQYF.

This clonotype was seen a few times. This rearrangement joins TRBV18 to TRBJ1-6; D ambiguous. This CDR3 is 17 amino acids long. Deletions cut 6 bases from V and 0 bases from J, with 15 bases between. The germline gives CDR1 KGHSH, CDR2 LQKENI. The CDR3 DNA reads as TGTGCCAGCTCCCCCCAAGGAAGCCGCTCCTATAATTCACCCCTCCACTTT. It translates to CASSPQGSRSYNSPLHF.

This clonotype has more than one count but fewer than ten. The rearrangement links TRBV5-6 to TRBJ2-5, with TRBD2 identical over 12 bases. The germline CDR1 and CDR2 sequences are SGHDT and YYEEEE. The CDR3 is made up of 16 amino acids. With 0 bases clipped from V and 2 bases from J, the junction kept 2 bases outside the gene matches. For the CDR3, the DNA is TGTGCCAGCAGCTTGGAAGGACTAGCGGGACAAGAGACCCAGTACTTC. Protein sequence: CASSLEGLAGQETQYF.

V usage is TRBV9 and J usage is TRBJ2-1; D is possibly TRBD1 or TRBD2 (6 bases each). V lost 0 bases to trimming and J lost 2 bases, with 15 bases between them. Germline V gene data show CDR1 as SGDLS and CDR2 as YYNGEE. The CDR3 has 17 residues. The CDR3: CASSVGGASGPYNEQFF. The CDR3 nucleotides are TGTGCCAGCAGCGTAGGGGGGGCCTCAGGCCCCTACAATGAGCAGTTCTTC.

This chain links TRBV15 with TRBJ1-4; D perhaps matches TRBD1 (5 bases). There are 14 residues in the CDR3. Germline CDR1 reads LNHNV; CDR2 reads YYDKDF (reference sequence). The V gene lost 1 base and the J gene lost 4 bases, with 7 bases spanning the gap. The CDR3 nucleotides read TGTGCCACCAGCAGAGGACAGCATAATGAAAAACTGTTTTTT. The encoded protein is CATSRGQHNEKLFF.

The chain is built from TRBV15 and TRBJ2-5; D might be TRBD1 or TRBD2, each matching 6 bases. This CDR3 contains 15 residues. From germline, CDR1 is LNHNV and CDR2 YYDKDF (reference sequence). Between the trimmed V and J ends, which lost 0 bases and 5 bases, there was a span of 13 bases. CDR3 protein: CATSRDSGGSETQYF. Written as DNA, the CDR3 is TGTGCCACCAGCAGAGATTCCGGGGGCAGCGAGACCCAGTACTTC.

The chain recombines TRBV24-1 with TRBJ2-3, with 10 bases lining up with TRBD1. The CDR3 runs 14 residues. V lost 9 bases and J lost 7; bases outside the gene matches: 9. The V gene's germline CDR1 is KGHDR and CDR2 SFDVKD. The CDR3 reads CATRGTGDINTQYF. Here the CDR3 DNA reads TGTGCCACCCGAGGGACAGGGGATATTAATACGCAGTATTTT.

The V gene is TRBV29-1, the J gene TRBJ2-7; 10 bases are shared with TRBD2. Germline loops: CDR1 SQVTM, CDR2 ANQGSEA. V trimming: 5 bases; J trimming: 2 bases; junction bases outside the gene matches: 3. The CDR3 length is 13 residues. Written as DNA, the CDR3 is TGCAGCGTTCCCGGGACTAGCGCCTACGAGCAGTACTTC. This codes for CSVPGTSAYEQYF.

This sequence joins TRBV30 and TRBJ2-1, with TRBD2 identical over 10 bases. This CDR3 has 13 residues. Germline CDR1 and CDR2: GTSNPN and SVGIG (reference sequence). V gave up 0 bases and J gave up 7 bases; unmatched junction bases: 0. The CDR3 nucleotides read TGTGCCTGGAGTGTACTAGCGGGAAATGAGCAGTTCTTC. Translated: CAWSVLAGNEQFF.